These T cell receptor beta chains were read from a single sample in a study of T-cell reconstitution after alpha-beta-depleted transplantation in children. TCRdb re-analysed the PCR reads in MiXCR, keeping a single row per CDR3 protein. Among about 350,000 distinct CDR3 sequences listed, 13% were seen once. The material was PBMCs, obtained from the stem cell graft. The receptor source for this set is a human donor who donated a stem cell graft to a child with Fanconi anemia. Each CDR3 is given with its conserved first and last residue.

CDR3 protein: CASSLASGETQYF; V gene: TRBV5-5
CDR3 protein: CASSVSRDEKLFF; V gene: TRBV2
CDR3 protein: CSAPGQQETQYF; V gene: TRBV20-1
CDR3 protein: CAWSLGSGGETQYF; V gene: TRBV30
CDR3 protein: CATSEAGTGGTQETQYF; V gene: TRBV24-1
CDR3 protein: CASSQEMAATQNEQFF; V gene: TRBV4-1
CDR3 protein: CASSQEWGQGYYGYTF; V gene: TRBV14
CDR3 protein: CASSRDRYEQYF; V gene: TRBV7-2
CDR3 protein: CASTNRASNQPQHF; V gene: TRBV6-5
CDR3 protein: CASSQDLADEETQYF; V gene: TRBV4-3